The 13 T cell receptor beta chains below were found in one sample sequenced in a study of graft-versus-host responses after intestinal transplantation (dated by TCRdb to the early 2020s). The time point label of this sample denotes: cells obtained before transplantation from donor or recipient. In the mixed lymphocyte reactions, roughly 200,000 CFSE-labeled pre-transplant responders were plated with roughly 200,000 irradiated violet-dye-labeled stimulators and cultured for 5 to 6 days. Libraries were built with the immunoSEQ multiplex PCR assay. Sourced from immuneACCESS, this table was stored by TCRdb with only in-frame sequences that have V and J called. A share of the clones is absent; for the studies checked, an unresolved V gene accounts for under half, and the remainder has no known explanation. This sample comprises about 3,800 clones, 40% to 45% of them detected only once. 5% to 7% of the sample is taken by the ten largest.

The sequenced sample was alloreactive CD8+ T cells from a mixed lymphocyte reaction culture, obtained before transplantation. The meaning of the sample's cell subset or site label: CFSE-low proliferating T cells sorted from approximately 6-day pre-transplant mixed lymphocyte reaction (GvH or HvG direction). The receptors come from a human patient who was an organ donor for intestinal transplantation.

The V call is TRBV30, the J call TRBJ2-1; unclear D gene. The CDR3 extends over 17 amino acids. CDR1 is GTSNPN and CDR2 is SVGIG in the germline V gene (reference sequence). Trimming stripped 0 bases from V and 0 bases from J, with 15 bases between. CDR3 in amino acids: CAWSVGGPYLSYNEQFF. CDR3 DNA sequence: TGTGCCTGGAGTGTAGGTGGGCCTTATCTCTCCTACAATGAGCAGTTCTTC.

This clone was counted once. The chain carries TRBV10-2 and TRBJ2-3; D perhaps matches TRBD2 (6 bases). Germline assignment: CDR1 WSHSY and CDR2 SAAADI. CDR3 length equals 14 residues. V was clipped by 6 bases and J by 2 bases, with 12 bases between them. CDR3 in DNA: TGCGCCAGCAGCGTTCGGGACTTCACAGATACGCAGTATTTT. It is translated as CASSVRDFTDTQYF.

The chain recombines TRBV10-2 with TRBJ1-4; D is uncertain. The CDR3 contains 12 residues. Germline lookup yields CDR1 WSHSY and CDR2 SAAADI. V was trimmed by 10 bases and J by 7 bases, leaving 13 bases between them. Here the CDR3 DNA reads TGCGCCATCCCCCTTCGGGGTGAAAAACTGTTTTTT. This encodes CAIPLRGEKLFF.

The chain is built from TRBV15 and TRBJ2-3; the D gene is possibly TRBD2 (6 bases). Trimming cost V 0 bases and J 3 bases, with 16 bases left between them. The CDR3 runs 17 residues. The V gene's germline CDR1 is LNHNV and CDR2 YYDKDF (reference sequence). The CDR3 protein is CATSRDKSSGRTDTQYF. CDR3 coding DNA: TGTGCCACCAGCAGAGATAAGAGCAGCGGGCGAACAGATACGCAGTATTTT.

The chain links TRBV27 to TRBJ2-1, with D maybe TRBD1 (6 bases). The CDR3 is 13 residues long. Germline CDR1 is MNHEY and CDR2 is SMNVEV (reference sequence). Between the trimmed V and J ends, which lost 3 bases and 7 bases, there was a span of 10 bases. The CDR3 region has the DNA TGTGCCAGCAGTTTTTTACAGGGAAATGAGCAGTTCTTC. This translates into CASSFLQGNEQFF.

The rearrangement uses TRBV12-1 and TRBJ2-1; TRBD1 was called by the table and not checked on the DNA. TRBV12-1 is marked as a pseudogene. The CDR3 covers 16 residues. The chain's CDR3 is CASSNAGTGACGEQFF. The CDR3 DNA sequence: TGTGCCAGCAGCAACGCCGGGACAGGGGCGTGCGGTGAGCAGTTCTTC.

The rearrangement uses TRBV28 and TRBJ1-1; D uncertain. This CDR3 contains 15 residues. The germline V gene encodes CDR1 MDHEN and CDR2 SYDVKM. Deletions cut 3 bases from V and 4 bases from J, with 15 bases between. The CDR3 nucleotides are TGTGCCAGCAGTTTGTGGTATCGGCGGGTCACTGAAGCTTTCTTT. Amino acids: CASSLWYRRVTEAFF.

The rearrangement uses TRBV7-8 and TRBJ2-1; 10 bases align to TRBD2. Looked up from germline, CDR1 is SGHVS and CDR2 is FQNEAQ. The J segment lost 2 bases and the V segment lost 5 bases, leaving 18 bases of the junction unmatched. The CDR3 runs to 20 residues. The CDR3 nucleotides read TGTGCCAGCAGCCCCCGATTTCGAGCGGGAGGGCAGGGGACCTACAATGAGCAGTTCTTC. Translating it yields CASSPRFRAGGQGTYNEQFF.

The chain is built from TRBV28 and TRBJ2-7, with TRBD1 as a possible D gene (5 bases). The germline gives CDR1 MDHEN, CDR2 SYDVKM. V lost 2 bases and J 3 bases, leaving 32 bases between the germline ends. This CDR3 has 21 residues. CDR3 residues: CASSLESLGLNAPPTVYEQYF. The CDR3 DNA follows: TGTGCCAGCAGTTTAGAGAGCTTGGGGCTGAATGCCCCCCCTACGGTCTACGAGCAGTACTTC.

This rearrangement joins TRBV7-3 to TRBJ2-2; D might be TRBD2 (6 bases). Trimming removed 7 bases at V and 3 bases at J, with 12 bases between. CDR1 is SGHTA and CDR2 is FQGTGA in the germline V gene. The CDR3 has 14 residues. The CDR3 bases are TGTGCCAGCATCAAGCGGGCTGACACCGGGGAGCTGTTTTTT. Its protein product is CASIKRADTGELFF.

By sample share, this clone is medium-sized (0.01 to 0.1%). The chain uses TRBV5-4 and TRBJ2-4; TRBD1 matches at 8 bases. Germline CDR1 is SGHNT and CDR2 is YYREEE (reference sequence). This CDR3 has 18 amino acids. With 3 bases clipped from V and 0 bases from J, the junction kept 11 bases outside the gene matches. In DNA form, the CDR3 reads TGTGCCAGCAGCTCTACCGGGACAGGATATCTAGCCAAAAACATTCAGTACTTC. Residues: CASSSTGTGYLAKNIQYF.

The rearrangement joins TRBV6-5 to TRBJ2-7; D unresolved. V lost 6 bases to trimming and J lost 1 base, with 16 bases between them. The CDR3 length is 15 residues. CDR1 MNHEY and CDR2 SVGAGI come from the germline V gene. The CDR3 loop reads CASSPGEGASYEQYF. The CDR3 DNA is TGTGCCAGCAGCCCAGGTGAAGGCGCGTCCTACGAGCAGTACTTC.

This clone showed up just a few times. The genes are TRBV6-1 and TRBJ1-1; possible D gene TRBD1, 6 bases. V was pared by 8 bases and J by 7 bases, with 11 bases between. Germline V gene lookup returns CDR1 MNHNS and CDR2 SASEGT. CDR3 length: 11 amino acids. Written as DNA, the CDR3 is TGTGCCAGCGCCAGGGGTAATGAAGCTTTCTTT. Amino acid sequence: CASARGNEAFF.